This T cell receptor (beta chain) was captured in a study of blood T cell repertoires in COVID-19. Overall study: Acute-phase and convalescent COVID-19 samples originated in the United States, Italy and Spain. The analysed material was cDNA or gDNA that came from T cells, B-cell-depleted T cells, or PBMCs.

Study processing details: Quantification of nucleated cells was approximated via reference gene primer amplification. Using immunoSEQ multiplex PCR, the repertoire was profiled, and TCRdb retains in-frame clones only, with some absent. V, J and clone size were drawn from that table, and D and trimming were deduced from the DNA. This table has about 63,000 clones, about four fifths appearing once. CDR3 length: 14 residues. Germline V gene lookup returns CDR1 SGDLS and CDR2 YYNGEE. V dropped 4 bases and J dropped 2; count of bases not matched to a gene: 5. The chain combines TRBV9 with TRBJ2-7; 8 bases are a match to TRBD2. The sequenced sample was peripheral blood. The source of this sequence is a human donor in a cohort sampled during active COVID-19. In DNA, the CDR3 is TGTGCCAGCAGCCCGGGACTAGTAGCCTACGAGCAGTACTTC. Translation: CASSPGLVAYEQYF.